The 16 T cell receptor beta chains below come from one sample, sequenced in a study of blood T cell repertoires in COVID-19. The method was immunoSEQ multiplex PCR; TCRdb's version includes in-frame clones alone and lacks a portion of them. The repertoire holds approximately 85,000 clones, with around 94% as singletons. The sequenced sample was peripheral blood. The receptors were sampled from a woman aged 60 to 75 with active COVID-19.

The chain joins TRBV5-1 to TRBJ2-7; 12 nucleotides agree with TRBD1. CDR1 and CDR2 from the germline V gene are SGHRS and YFSETQ. This CDR3 has 15 residues. J gave up 6 bases and V 4 bases, and 8 bases lay outside the gene matches. Here the CDR3 reads CASSGSGTGGGEQYF. Written as DNA, the CDR3 is TGCGCCAGCAGCGGCTCCGGGACAGGGGGCGGCGAGCAGTACTTC.

The chain uses TRBV10-1 and TRBJ2-3; TRBD2 agrees at 7 bases. The CDR3 covers 15 residues. V shed 3 bases, J shed 4 bases, and the junction held 7 bases outside the gene matches. Germline V gene lookup returns CDR1 WNHNN and CDR2 SYGVQD (reference sequence). The CDR3 nucleotides read TGCGCCAGCAGTGACCGGCGGGAGAGGGCAGATACGCAGTATTTT. Its protein product is CASSDRRERADTQYF.

The V gene is TRBV18, the J gene TRBJ2-3; 8 nucleotides line up with TRBD1. Germline V lookup: CDR1 KGHSH, CDR2 LQKENI. This CDR3 comprises 16 residues. V was pared by 3 bases and J by 0 bases, with 5 bases of the junction left unmatched. This chain's CDR3 is CASSPRTGKSTDTQYF. The CDR3 region has the DNA TGTGCCAGCTCACCCCGGACAGGGAAAAGCACAGATACGCAGTATTTT.

Here the CDR3 DNA reads TGCAGCTCGAGGGTGGTCTCAGGGGCGCTGGGCTACACCTTC. Translated: CSSRVVSGALGYTF. The chain carries TRBV29-1 and TRBJ1-2, with D tentatively TRBD1 (6 bases). Germline values: CDR1 SQVTM, CDR2 ANQGSEA. Trimming cost V 8 bases and J 8 bases, with 24 bases left between them. CDR3 size: 14 residues.

The chain combines TRBV5-1 with TRBJ2-5, with D possibly TRBD1 on 6 matching bases. V dropped 2 bases and J dropped 5 bases, with 16 bases sitting between them. The CDR3 length is 15 residues. In germline, CDR1 is SGHRS, CDR2 YFSETQ. CDR3 loop: CASSFGGRAAETQYF. CDR3 in DNA: TGCGCCAGCAGCTTTGGGGGCCGGGCTGCGGAGACCCAGTACTTC.

The chain combines TRBV6-5 with TRBJ2-3, with TRBD2 as a possible D gene (6 bases). This CDR3 spans 14 amino acids. The V end was cut by 0 bases, the J end by 2 bases, with 6 bases between. Germline lookup yields CDR1 MNHEY and CDR2 SVGAGI. DNA for the CDR3: TGTGCCAGCAGTTACTCGCGGGACACAGATACGCAGTATTTT. Protein product: CASSYSRDTDTQYF.

The chain couples TRBV7-9 to TRBJ1-6, with 11 positions matching TRBD1. Germline-derived CDR1 and CDR2 are SEHNR and FQNEAQ (reference sequence). The V gene end was trimmed by 4 bases and the J gene end by 10 bases; junction bases not matched to a gene: 6. The CDR3 has 15 amino acids. In DNA form, the CDR3 reads TGTGCCAGCAGCTCCCCGGGGACAGGGGGATCACCCCTCCACTTT. Its protein is CASSSPGTGGSPLHF.

The chain recombines TRBV10-3 with TRBJ2-7; tentatively, D is TRBD1 (5 bases). V gave up 3 bases and J gave up 6 bases, with 12 bases separating them. Germline V gives CDR1 ENHRY, CDR2 SYGVKD. The CDR3 is 13 amino acids. DNA of the CDR3: TGTGCCATCAGTGACAGGGCCCAGCCCGAGCAGTACTTC. Translated: CAISDRAQPEQYF.

The chain couples TRBV10-1 to TRBJ1-6; a possible D gene is TRBD1 (6 bases). Trimming cost V 5 bases and J 7 bases, with 12 bases left between them. The CDR3 has 14 amino acids. Germline-derived CDR1 and CDR2 are WNHNN and SYGVQD (reference sequence). DNA of the CDR3: TGCGCCAGCAGTACCGGGACAACCAATTCACCCCTCCACTTT. As protein: CASSTGTTNSPLHF.

This CDR3 reads CASSITANEQFF. The CDR3 coding sequence is TGCGCCAGCAGCATAACAGCCAATGAGCAGTTCTTC. This chain links TRBV5-1 with TRBJ2-1; D is uncertain. Germline V gene lookup returns CDR1 SGHRS and CDR2 YFSETQ. V shed 4 bases and J shed 6 bases, with 8 bases lying between them. The CDR3 consists of 12 residues.

CDR3 protein: CASSLIDEQYF. The CDR3 coding sequence is TGTGCCAGCAGCCTAATCGACGAGCAGTACTTC. V gene TRBV14 combines with J gene TRBJ2-7; no definite D call. Germline lookup yields CDR1 SGHDN and CDR2 FVKESK. This CDR3 comprises 11 residues. With 4 bases removed from V and 5 bases from J, the gap between germline ends came to 6 bases.

The CDR3 DNA is TGTGCCAGCAGTTTGAAGGGGGCGATACTAACAGGCCTAACCAAAGGGCAGTACTTC. It specifies CASSLKGAILTGLTKGQYF. The rearrangement uses TRBV6-4 and TRBJ2-7; 7 bases are a match to TRBD1. Germline values: CDR1 MRHNA, CDR2 SNTAGT. V shed 5 bases and J 9 bases; nucleotides not matched to a gene: 28. This CDR3 is 19 amino acids long.

The gene calls are TRBV18 and TRBJ2-7, with TRBD1 identical over 7 bases. Trimming at V came to 5 bases and at J to 4 bases, leaving 5 bases not matched to a gene. This CDR3 has 13 residues. The germline gives CDR1 KGHSH, CDR2 LQKENI. CDR3 region: CASSADRPYEQYF. The CDR3 DNA reads TGTGCCAGCTCAGCGGACAGGCCTTACGAGCAGTACTTC. The full variable domain, rest sourced from reference TRBV18 and TRBJ2-7, is NAGVMQNPRHLVRRRGQEARLRCSPMKGHSHVYWYRQLPEEGLKFMVYLQKENIIDESGMPKERFSAEFPKEGPSILRIQQVVRGDSAAYFCASSADRPYEQYFGPGTRLTVT.

The chain carries TRBV29-1 and TRBJ2-3; possibly TRBD2 for D (7 bases). V lost 2 bases and J lost 1, with 10 bases in between. The CDR3 spans 14 residues. Germline CDR1 is SQVTM and CDR2 is ANQGSEA. Here the CDR3 reads CSVEPGGGTDTQYF. The CDR3 DNA sequence: TGCAGCGTTGAACCGGGGGGCGGCACAGATACGCAGTATTTT.

With regard to this clone: Germline and junction disagree at one end, which may indicate a read error. CDR3 loop: CASRYSGLGNTGELFF. As DNA, the CDR3 is TGTGCCAGCAGATACTCGGGACTGGGGAACACCGGGGAGCTGTTTTTT. The rearrangement links TRBV6-5 to TRBJ2-2, with TRBD2 as a possible D gene (6 bases). The germline gives CDR1 MNHEY, CDR2 SVGAGI. The CDR3 has 16 amino acids.

V and J are TRBV28 and TRBJ2-1, with TRBD2 as a possible D gene (6 bases). The V and J ends lost 7 bases and 4 bases respectively, with 20 bases between them. The V gene's germline CDR1 is MDHEN and CDR2 SYDVKM. This CDR3 has 16 amino acids. The chain's CDR3 is CASTPLSAGRYNEQFF. DNA of the CDR3: TGTGCCAGCACCCCGCTTTCCGCGGGACGATACAATGAGCAGTTCTTC. The whole variable domain, filled in from reference TRBV28 and TRBJ2-1, reads DVKVTQSSRYLVKRTGEKVFLECVQDMDHENMFWYRQDPGLGLRLIYFSYDVKMKEKGDIPEGYSVSREKKERFSLILESASTNQTSMYLCASTPLSAGRYNEQFFGPGTRLTVL.